The subject of this entry is one T cell receptor beta chain. This sample is drawn from a study of blood T cell repertoires in COVID-19. The CDR3 loop spans 17 amino acids. TCRdb keeps only in-frame clones here, not all; method: immunoSEQ multiplex PCR. The repertoire holds some 230,000 clones, with about 85% as singletons. This receptor was obtained from a man aged 40-49 years with acute or convalescent COVID-19. The chain uses TRBV21-1 and TRBJ2-3; the table calls TRBD2, which could not be checked here. TRBV21-1 corresponds to a pseudogene. The specimen sequenced was peripheral blood. CDR3 in amino acids: CASSKGWTSGVGDTQYF. The CDR3 DNA is TGTGCCAGCAGCAAAGGGTGGACTAGCGGGGTCGGAGATACGCAGTATTTT.